The T cell receptor beta chain described here comes from a study of blood T cell repertoires in COVID-19. Germline V gene data show CDR1 as SGDLS and CDR2 as YYNGEE. CDR3 length: 16 residues. V was cut by 0 bases and J by 0 bases, with 10 bases left in between. Profiling relied on immunoSEQ multiplex PCR, and the TCRdb table lists in-frame clones only, not all of them. The table lists hundreds of thousands of clones, roughly 89% of them singletons. The chain has TRBV9 and TRBJ2-1; maybe TRBD2 (6 bases). Sequenced input: PBMCs or T cells enriched from blood (not recorded which). This clonotype was sampled from a man aged 40-55 years who had recovered from COVID-19. The CDR3 coding sequence is TGTGCCAGCAGCGTAGAGGTCGGGAGCTCCTACAATGAGCAGTTCTTC. Encoded protein: CASSVEVGSSYNEQFF.